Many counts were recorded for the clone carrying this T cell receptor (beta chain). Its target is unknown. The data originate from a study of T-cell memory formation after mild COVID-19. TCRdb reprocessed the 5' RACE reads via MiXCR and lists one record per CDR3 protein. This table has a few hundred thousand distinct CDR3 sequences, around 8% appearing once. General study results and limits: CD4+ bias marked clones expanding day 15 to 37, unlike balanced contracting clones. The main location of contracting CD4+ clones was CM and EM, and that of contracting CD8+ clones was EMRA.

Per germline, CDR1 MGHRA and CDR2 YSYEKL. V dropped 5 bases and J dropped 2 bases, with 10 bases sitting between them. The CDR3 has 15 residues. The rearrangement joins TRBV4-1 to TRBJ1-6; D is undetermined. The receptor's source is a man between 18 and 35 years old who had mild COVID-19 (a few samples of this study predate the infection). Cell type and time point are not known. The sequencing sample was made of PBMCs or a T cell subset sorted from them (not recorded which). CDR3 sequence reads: CASSEGFAYNSPLHF. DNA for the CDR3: TGCGCCAGCAGCGAGGGTTTCGCCTATAATTCACCCCTCCACTTT.